The text below deals with one T cell receptor (beta chain). Sequencing was performed with immunoSEQ multiplex PCR; in TCRdb, only in-frame clones are kept and a portion is missing. The table records approximately 100,000 clones, about nine tenths of them present only once. The sample comes from a study of T cells after somatic rescue of genetic block. V was pared by 6 bases and J by 8 bases, with 4 bases of the junction left unmatched. This CDR3 is built from 13 residues. The V gene's germline CDR1 is MNHEY and CDR2 SVGAGI. This sequence was found in a woman in her late teens or twenties. V is TRBV6-5 and J is TRBJ1-4; 9 nucleotides align to TRBD1. The sequenced material came from peripheral blood mononuclear cells (PBMCs). The DNA of the CDR3 is TGTGCCAGCAGCCTGGACAGGGGAGAAAAACTGTTTTTT. This translates into CASSLDRGEKLFF.